This passage covers 16 T cell receptor beta chains from one sample sequenced in a study of Graves' ophthalmopathy and Graves' hyperthyroidism. TCR beta CDR3 regions were amplified from RNA transcripts. First-round RT-PCR used HTBI primers; second-round multiplex PCR followed. TCRdb analysed the multiplex PCR reads with MiXCR anew, one entry per CDR3 protein. The sample lists approximately 700,000 distinct CDR3 sequences, over 40% occurring once. Sequenced: peripheral blood. These TCRs come from an adult man with Graves' ophthalmopathy.

This chain connects TRBV25-1 to TRBJ1-1; 9 bases agree with TRBD1. CDR3 length: 14 amino acids. Germline CDR1 and CDR2: MGHDK and SYGVNS. The junction had 16 bases not matched to a gene; V was cut back by 7 bases and J by 13 bases. This CDR3 is CASTLVAGTGRIFF. The CDR3 coding sequence is TGTGCCAGCACCCTGGTGGCAGGGACAGGGAGGATTTTCTTT.

In its sample, this clonotype was seen many times. The V gene is TRBV7-6, the J gene TRBJ1-2; D gene uncertain. CDR3 length: 11 amino acids. In germline, CDR1 is SGHVS, CDR2 FNYEAQ. V gave up 5 bases and J gave up 5 bases, with 6 bases separating them. The CDR3 protein is CASSPSYGYTF. The CDR3 DNA sequence: TGTGCCAGCAGCCCGTCATATGGCTACACCTTC.

About this clonotype itself: An end of the junction differs from the germline gene, which may be a read error. This chain links TRBV7-9 with TRBJ1-6, with D perhaps TRBD1 (5 bases). The CDR3 loop spans 15 amino acids. Germline assignment: CDR1 SEHNR and CDR2 FQNEAQ (reference sequence). The CDR3 protein is CASRVRLGVNSLLHF. The CDR3, as DNA: TGTGCCAGCAGAGTCAGATTGGGGGTTAATTCACTCCTCCACTTT.

This clonotype was counted at least ten times. J is TRBJ2-5 and V is TRBV14; tentatively, D is TRBD2 (5 bases). Trimming removed 1 base at V and 6 bases at J, with 12 bases between. The CDR3 consists of 14 residues. Per germline, CDR1 SGHDN and CDR2 FVKESK. CDR3 sequence: CASSQVLGSKTQYF. The CDR3 DNA follows: TGTGCCAGCAGCCAAGTATTAGGGAGTAAGACCCAGTACTTC.

This clonotype showed up many times. The chain's CDR3 is CATSRENNQPQHF. CDR3 nucleotides: TGTGCCACCAGCAGAGAGAACAATCAGCCCCAGCATTTT. The V call is TRBV15, the J call TRBJ1-5; D remains ambiguous. The CDR3 runs 13 residues. Trimming shortened V by 0 bases and J by 3 bases, and 3 bases separated the two germline ends. CDR1 LNHNV and CDR2 YYDKDF come from the germline V gene (reference sequence).

V gene TRBV6-6 combines with J gene TRBJ1-4; TRBD1 agrees at 7 bases. CDR1 is MNHNY, CDR2 SVGAGI, per germline (reference sequence). With V trimmed by 1 base and J by 5 bases, 4 bases remained unmatched. The CDR3 consists of 15 residues. The CDR3 loop is CASSYLLGQNEKLFF. DNA of the CDR3: TGTGCCAGCAGTTACTTATTGGGACAGAATGAAAAACTGTTTTTT.

Details on this clonotype: The CDR3 ends on some other residue instead of the conserved phenylalanine or tryptophan, so this is likely a read error. Because the CDR3's place on the DNA is in doubt, the DNA is left out and the CDR3 is given as listed by TCRdb. This chain links TRBV20-1 with TRBJ1-4; the table's D call of TRBD1 was not tested on the DNA. In germline, CDR1 is DFQATT, CDR2 SNEGSKA (reference sequence). The CDR3 spans 8 residues, counting both ends. Here the CDR3 reads CSARGVNR.

The chain couples TRBV5-1 to TRBJ1-1; the D gene is possibly TRBD1 (5 bases). The CDR3 length is 16 residues. Germline-derived CDR1 and CDR2 are SGHRS and YFSETQ. Trimming stripped 0 bases from V and 3 bases from J, with 15 bases between. CDR3 coding DNA: TGCGCCAGCAGCTTGGACAGCCAAGGGGATTACACTGAAGCTTTCTTT. Protein: CASSLDSQGDYTEAFF.

This clonotype has a count of ten or more. The chain carries TRBV5-1 and TRBJ1-2; D call uncertain. V dropped 3 bases and J dropped 8 bases, with 17 bases sitting between them. Germline V lookup: CDR1 SGHRS, CDR2 YFSETQ. The CDR3 spans 14 residues. The CDR3 region is CASSSGDWAEGYTF. CDR3 sequence (DNA): TGCGCCAGCAGCTCAGGTGATTGGGCAGAAGGCTACACCTTC.

The table lists this clonotype with a count of one. V usage is TRBV6-1 and J usage is TRBJ1-1; the D is unclear. Trimming removed 8 bases from V and 3 bases from J, with 10 bases in between. This CDR3 comprises 12 residues. From germline, CDR1 is MNHNS and CDR2 SASEGT. This chain's CDR3 is CASQSWDTEAFF. CDR3 DNA sequence: TGTGCCAGCCAAAGCTGGGACACTGAAGCTTTCTTT.

This chain uses TRBV5-8 with TRBJ2-6; 7 bases align to TRBD1. The germline V gene has CDR1 SGHTS and CDR2 YDEGEE. This CDR3 has 14 residues. Losses at the gene ends were 0 bases for V and 10 bases for J; bases not matched to a gene: 4. For the CDR3, the DNA is TGTGCCAGCAGCTTGGGAACAGGGGTAAACGTCCTGACTTTC. Translating it yields CASSLGTGVNVLTF. Together with reference TRBV5-8 and TRBJ2-6, the CDR3 gives the full variable domain: EAGVTQSPTHLIKTRGQQATLRCSPISGHTSVYWYQQALGLGLQFLLWYDEGEERNRGNFPPRFSGRQFPNYSSELNVNALELEDSALYLCASSLGTGVNVLTFGAGSRLTVL.

This clonotype was counted at least ten times. At one end, the junction sequence differs from germline, possibly due to a read error. V is TRBV7-7 and J is TRBJ2-7, with D maybe TRBD1 (5 bases). The CDR3 length is 15 residues. Germline V CDR1 and CDR2: SSHAT, FNYEAQ (reference sequence). CDR3 bases: TGTGCTAGCAGCTTAAGGGCAGGGCGTACCTACGAGCAGTACTTC. This encodes CASSLRAGRTYEQYF.

The chain couples TRBV9 to TRBJ2-2; 7 bases align to TRBD2. There are 16 residues in the CDR3. The germline CDR1 and CDR2 sequences are SGDLS and YYNGEE. Trimming at V came to 4 bases and at J to 0 bases, leaving 6 bases not matched to a gene. Written as DNA, the CDR3 is TGTGCCAGCAGCCCGGGGGGATATGCGAACACCGGGGAGCTGTTTTTT. This codes for CASSPGGYANTGELFF.

This clonotype was recorded many times. This sequence joins TRBV6-1 and TRBJ1-2, with D hard to call. CDR1 and CDR2 from the germline V gene are MNHNS and SASEGT. The CDR3 length is 14 residues. The ends were cut back, 2 bases at V and 4 bases at J, with 11 bases in the middle. The CDR3 loop reads CASSESGSLYGYTF. Written as DNA, the CDR3 is TGTGCCAGCAGTGAATCGGGAAGCCTCTATGGCTACACCTTC.

This clonotype occurred many times. The CDR3 loop is CATSRDLSFGTSGSLETQYF. In DNA, the CDR3 is TGTGCCACCAGCAGAGATCTCTCCTTCGGGACTAGCGGGAGCTTGGAGACCCAGTACTTC. V usage is TRBV15 and J usage is TRBJ2-5; TRBD2 aligns across 14 bases. The CDR3 covers 20 residues. The V gene's germline CDR1 is LNHNV and CDR2 YYDKDF (reference sequence). The V segment lost 0 bases and the J segment 5 bases; nucleotides outside the gene matches: 14.

The chain employs TRBV10-3 and TRBJ1-1, with D perhaps TRBD1 (5 bases). V was clipped by 3 bases and J by 10 bases, with 21 bases between them. In germline, CDR1 is ENHRY, CDR2 SYGVKD. The CDR3 is 15 residues long. CDR3 nucleotides: TGTGCCATCAGTGAAGGGAGGGAAGGAGGTAGGGGAGCTTTCTTT. The encoded protein is CAISEGREGGRGAFF.